What follows describes a single T cell receptor beta chain. The method was immunoSEQ multiplex PCR; TCRdb's version includes in-frame clones alone and lacks a portion of them. The sample includes 150,000 to 200,000 clones, over 85% seen only once; the top ten take roughly 5%. These data belong to a study of blood T cell repertoires in COVID-19. V gave up 4 bases and J gave up 4 bases; unmatched junction bases: 3. This CDR3 spans 14 amino acids. CDR1 is SGDLS and CDR2 is YYNGEE in the germline V gene. V gene TRBV9 combines with J gene TRBJ1-5, with 9 bases fitting TRBD1. Sequencing used peripheral blood. This clonotype was sampled from a woman aged 45-59 years with acute or convalescent COVID-19. CDR3 in amino acids: CASSMTGGNQPQHF. The CDR3 bases are TGTGCCAGCAGCATGACAGGGGGTAATCAGCCCCAGCATTTT.